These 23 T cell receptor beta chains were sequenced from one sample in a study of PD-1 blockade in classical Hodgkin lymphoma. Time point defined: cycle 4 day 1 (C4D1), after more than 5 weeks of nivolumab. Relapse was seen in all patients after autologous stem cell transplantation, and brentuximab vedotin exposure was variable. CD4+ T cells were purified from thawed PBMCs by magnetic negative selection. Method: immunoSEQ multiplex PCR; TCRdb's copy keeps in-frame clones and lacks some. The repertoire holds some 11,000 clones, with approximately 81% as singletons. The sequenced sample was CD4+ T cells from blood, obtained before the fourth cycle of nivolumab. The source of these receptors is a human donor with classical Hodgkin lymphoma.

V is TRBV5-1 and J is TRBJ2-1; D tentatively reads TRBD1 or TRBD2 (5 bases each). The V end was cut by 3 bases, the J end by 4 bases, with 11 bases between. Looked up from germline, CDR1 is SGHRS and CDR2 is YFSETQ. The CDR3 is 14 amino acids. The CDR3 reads CASSSGTQYNEQFF. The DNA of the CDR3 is TGCGCCAGCAGCTCAGGGACCCAGTACAATGAGCAGTTCTTC. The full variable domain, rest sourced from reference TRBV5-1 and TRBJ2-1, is KAGVTQTPRYLIKTRGQQVTLSCSPISGHRSVSWYQQTPGQGLQFLFEYFSETQRNKGNFPGRFSGRQFSNSRSEMNVSTLELGDSALYLCASSSGTQYNEQFFGPGTRLTVL.

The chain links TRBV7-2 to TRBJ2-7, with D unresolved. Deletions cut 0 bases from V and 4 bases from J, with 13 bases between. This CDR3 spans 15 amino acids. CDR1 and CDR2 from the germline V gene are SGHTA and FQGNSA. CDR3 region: CASSLAGRLPYEQYF. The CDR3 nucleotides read TGTGCCAGCAGCTTAGCTGGCAGGCTGCCTTACGAGCAGTACTTC.

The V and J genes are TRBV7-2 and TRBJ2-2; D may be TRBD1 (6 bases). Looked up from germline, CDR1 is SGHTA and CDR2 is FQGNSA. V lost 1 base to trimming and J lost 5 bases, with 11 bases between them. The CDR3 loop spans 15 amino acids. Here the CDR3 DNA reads TGTGCCAGCAGCTTAGTAGGGCAGGGGACCGGGGAGCTGTTTTTT. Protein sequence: CASSLVGQGTGELFF.

CDR3 sequence reads: CASSSGTASGNTIYF. The DNA of the CDR3 is TGTGCCAGCAGCTCCGGGACAGCTTCTGGAAACACCATATATTTT. The V gene is TRBV5-4, the J gene TRBJ1-3, with TRBD1 matching 7 bases. This CDR3 is 15 amino acids long. The J segment lost 1 base and the V segment lost 3 bases, leaving 4 bases of the junction unmatched. The germline V gene encodes CDR1 SGHNT and CDR2 YYREEE (reference sequence).

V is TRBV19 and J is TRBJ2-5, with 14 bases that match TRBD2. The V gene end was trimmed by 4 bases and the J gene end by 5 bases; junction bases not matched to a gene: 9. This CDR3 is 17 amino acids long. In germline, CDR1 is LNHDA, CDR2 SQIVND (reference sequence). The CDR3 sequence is CASSRRTSGRKWETQYF. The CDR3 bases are TGTGCCAGTAGTAGAAGGACTAGCGGGAGGAAATGGGAGACCCAGTACTTC.

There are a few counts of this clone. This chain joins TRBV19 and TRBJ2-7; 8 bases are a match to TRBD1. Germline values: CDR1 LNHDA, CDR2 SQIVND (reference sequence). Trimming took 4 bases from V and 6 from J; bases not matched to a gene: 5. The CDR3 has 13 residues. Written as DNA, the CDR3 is TGTGCCAGTAGTAAGGGGCAGGGGGCCGAGCAGTACTTC. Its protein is CASSKGQGAEQYF.

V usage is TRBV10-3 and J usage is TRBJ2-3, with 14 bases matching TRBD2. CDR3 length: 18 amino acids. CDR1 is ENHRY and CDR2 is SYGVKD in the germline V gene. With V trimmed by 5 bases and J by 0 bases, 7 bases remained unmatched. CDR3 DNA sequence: TGTGCCATCAGTACCGGGACTAGCGGGAGTGGAAGCACAGATACGCAGTATTTT. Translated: CAISTGTSGSGSTDTQYF.

The CDR3 here is CASSLGAPEAFF. In nucleotides, the CDR3 is TGTGCCAGCAGTTTAGGGGCCCCTGAAGCTTTCTTT. The genes are TRBV28 and TRBJ1-1, with D maybe TRBD1 (5 bases). CDR1 is MDHEN, CDR2 SYDVKM, per germline. This CDR3 comprises 12 residues. Trimming stripped 2 bases from V and 6 bases from J, with 7 bases between.

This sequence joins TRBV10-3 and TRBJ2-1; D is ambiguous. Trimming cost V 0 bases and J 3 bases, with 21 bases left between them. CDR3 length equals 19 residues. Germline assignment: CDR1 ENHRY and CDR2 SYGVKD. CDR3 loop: CAISESITTRQGYYNEQFF. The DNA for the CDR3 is TGTGCCATCAGTGAGTCGATTACCACGCGACAAGGCTACTACAATGAGCAGTTCTTC.

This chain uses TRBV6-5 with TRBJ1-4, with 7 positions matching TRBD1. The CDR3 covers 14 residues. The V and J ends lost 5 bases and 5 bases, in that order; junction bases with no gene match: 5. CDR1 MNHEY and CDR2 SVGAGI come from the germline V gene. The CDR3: CASSLRTGNEKLFF. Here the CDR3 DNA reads TGTGCCAGCAGTCTCAGGACAGGAAATGAAAAACTGTTTTTT.

CDR3 residues: CSARAMHEQYF. The CDR3, as DNA: TGCAGTGCTAGAGCGATGCACGAGCAGTACTTC. The chain recombines TRBV20-1 with TRBJ2-7; D is ambiguous. The V gene's germline CDR1 is DFQATT and CDR2 SNEGSKA (reference sequence). The CDR3 totals 11 residues. Trimming stripped 1 base from V and 5 bases from J, with 6 bases between.

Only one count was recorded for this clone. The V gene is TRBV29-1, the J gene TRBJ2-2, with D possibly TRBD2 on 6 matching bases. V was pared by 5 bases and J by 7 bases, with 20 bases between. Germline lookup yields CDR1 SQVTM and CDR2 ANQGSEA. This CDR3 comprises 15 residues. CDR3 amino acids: CSVCTGPIAVGELFF. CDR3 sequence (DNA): TGCAGCGTTTGTACTGGACCGATAGCGGTCGGGGAGCTGTTTTTT.

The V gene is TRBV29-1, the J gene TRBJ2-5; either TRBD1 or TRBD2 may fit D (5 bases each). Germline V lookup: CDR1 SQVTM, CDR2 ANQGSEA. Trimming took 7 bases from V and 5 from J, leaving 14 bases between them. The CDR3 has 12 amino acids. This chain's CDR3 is CSGLGASETQYF. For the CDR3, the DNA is TGCAGCGGCCTCGGGGCTTCGGAGACCCAGTACTTC.

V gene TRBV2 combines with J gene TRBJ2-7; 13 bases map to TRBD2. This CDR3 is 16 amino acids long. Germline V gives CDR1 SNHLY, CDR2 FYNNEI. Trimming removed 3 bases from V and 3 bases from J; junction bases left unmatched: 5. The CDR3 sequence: CASSDQRTSGGYEQYF. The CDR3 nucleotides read TGTGCCAGCAGTGACCAAAGGACTAGCGGGGGCTACGAGCAGTACTTC.

CDR3 sequence: CASRRESNEQFF. DNA for the CDR3: TGTGCCAGCAGGCGGGAGAGTAATGAGCAGTTCTTC. The chain carries TRBV7-2 and TRBJ2-1; 7 bases are a match to TRBD2. V gave up 6 bases and J gave up 7 bases; unmatched junction bases: 3. The CDR3 runs 12 residues. Germline assignment: CDR1 SGHTA and CDR2 FQGNSA.

CDR3 residues: CSGASAYEQYF. DNA for the CDR3: TGCAGTGGGGCCTCCGCCTACGAGCAGTACTTC. The gene calls are TRBV20-1 and TRBJ2-7, with D hard to call. Trimming shortened V by 7 bases and J by 2 bases, and 9 bases separated the two germline ends. There are 11 residues in the CDR3. CDR1 and CDR2 (germline): DFQATT, SNEGSKA (reference sequence).

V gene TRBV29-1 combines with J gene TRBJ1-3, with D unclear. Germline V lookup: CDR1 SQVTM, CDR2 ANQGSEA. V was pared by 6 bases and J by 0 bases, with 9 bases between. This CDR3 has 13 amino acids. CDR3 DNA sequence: TGCAGCGTCGCCTCGAACTCTGGAAACACCATATATTTT. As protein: CSVASNSGNTIYF.

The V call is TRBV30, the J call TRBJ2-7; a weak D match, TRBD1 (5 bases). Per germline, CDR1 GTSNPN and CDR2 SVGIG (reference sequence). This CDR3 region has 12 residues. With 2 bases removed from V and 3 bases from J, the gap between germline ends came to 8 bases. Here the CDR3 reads CAWSRRGYEQYF. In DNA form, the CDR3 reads TGTGCCTGGAGTCGTAGGGGCTACGAGCAGTACTTC.

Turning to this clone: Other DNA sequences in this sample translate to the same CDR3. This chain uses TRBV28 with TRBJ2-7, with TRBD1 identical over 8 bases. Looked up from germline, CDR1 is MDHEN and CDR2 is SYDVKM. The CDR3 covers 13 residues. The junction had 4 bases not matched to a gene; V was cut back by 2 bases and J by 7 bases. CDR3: CASSLQGAREQYF. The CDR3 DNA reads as TGTGCCAGCAGTTTACAGGGGGCGCGAGAGCAGTACTTC.

The CDR3 DNA reads as TGCGCCAGCAGCTTGGCCGGTCTTGAAGCTTTCTTT. This sequence encodes CASSLAGLEAFF. This rearrangement joins TRBV5-1 to TRBJ1-1; the D is unclear. This CDR3 has 12 residues. V was cut by 0 bases and J by 7 bases, with 7 bases left in between. CDR1 and CDR2 (germline): SGHRS, YFSETQ.

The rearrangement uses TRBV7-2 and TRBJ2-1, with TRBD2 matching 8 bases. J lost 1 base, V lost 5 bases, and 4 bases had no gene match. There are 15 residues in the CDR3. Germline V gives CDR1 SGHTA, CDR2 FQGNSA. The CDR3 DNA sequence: TGTGCCAGCAGCATTAGCGGGAATTCCTACAATGAGCAGTTCTTC. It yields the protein CASSISGNSYNEQFF.

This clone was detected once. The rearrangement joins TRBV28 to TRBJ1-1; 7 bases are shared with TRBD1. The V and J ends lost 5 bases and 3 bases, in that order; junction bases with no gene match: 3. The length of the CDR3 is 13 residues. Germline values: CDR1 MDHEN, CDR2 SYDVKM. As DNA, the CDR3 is TGTGCCAGCAGTCAACAGGGGTACACTGAAGCTTTCTTT. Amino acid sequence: CASSQQGYTEAFF.

CDR3 in amino acids: CASSLAGGAAFF. CDR3 coding DNA: TGTGCCAGCAGCTTAGCGGGGGGTGCAGCTTTCTTT. The chain links TRBV13 to TRBJ1-1; a weak D match, TRBD1 (5 bases). This CDR3 has 12 amino acids. V shed 1 base and J shed 10 bases, with 10 bases lying between them. The germline V gene encodes CDR1 PRHDT and CDR2 FYEKMQ (reference sequence). Looking up the rest from reference TRBV13 and TRBJ1-1 gives the full variable domain: AAGVIQSPRHLIKEKRETATLKCYPIPRHDTVYWYQQGPGQDPQFLISFYEKMQSDKGSIPDRFSAQQFSDYHSELNMSSLELGDSALYFCASSLAGGAAFFGQGTRLTVV.